Many counts were recorded for the clone carrying this T cell receptor (beta chain). Between the trimmed V and J ends, which lost 3 bases and 9 bases, there was a span of 12 bases. This CDR3 has 13 residues. Germline lookup yields CDR1 DFQATT and CDR2 SNEGSKA (reference sequence). TCRdb re-called the RT-PCR reads with MiXCR, one entry per CDR3 protein. This table holds more than 600,000 distinct CDR3 sequences, 11% to 15% found once. This chain links TRBV20-1 with TRBJ1-6; a weak D match, TRBD1 (5 bases). The specimen sequenced was memory CD4+ T cells from blood. This clonotype was obtained from a female donor in good health, serving as a healthy control. CDR3 sequence: CSASKGRASPLHF. The CDR3 coding sequence is TGCAGTGCTAGCAAGGGACGGGCTTCACCCCTCCACTTT.